This TCR beta chain was sequenced for a study of blood T cell repertoires in COVID-19. Background on the study: Specimens from acute and convalescent COVID-19 originated in the United States, Italy and Spain. The cDNA or gDNA used as material had been derived from T cells, B-cell-depleted T cells, or PBMCs.

Original processing notes: Using reference gene primer amplification, nucleated cell counts were estimated. Clones were sequenced by immunoSEQ multiplex PCR, and TCRdb holds only the in-frame ones, with some missing. That table gives V, J and clone size, and the DNA gave D and trimming. The sample holds over 90,000 clones, around nine tenths seen once. The sequencing input was peripheral blood. This TCR was recovered from a human donor in a cohort sampled during active COVID-19.

The CDR3 loop reads CASSPGEGYNEQFF. The CDR3 nucleotides are TGTGCCAGCTCACCGGGGGAGGGGTACAATGAGCAGTTCTTC. The genes are TRBV18 and TRBJ2-1, with 7 bases identical to TRBD2. The CDR3 is made up of 14 amino acids. Germline V gene sequence: CDR1 KGHSH, CDR2 LQKENI. The V gene end was trimmed by 3 bases and the J gene end by 4 bases; junction bases not matched to a gene: 3.